The 20 T cell receptor beta chains below come from one sample, sequenced in a study of tumor-infiltrating lymphocytes in oesophageal squamous cell carcinoma. Each CDR3 protein is one row after TCRdb ran MiXCR on the PCR reads. The sample records fewer than 16,000 distinct CDR3 sequences, around 52% being singletons. The sequenced material came from esophageal tumor tissue. The source of these receptors is a male donor with esophageal squamous cell carcinoma.

This clonotype was recorded once. J is TRBJ2-6 and V is TRBV12-3 or TRBV12-4; tentative D call: TRBD2 (7 bases). The DNA end is a closer match to TRBJ2-4, so the J assignment may be wrong. The CDR3 runs to 14 residues. CDR3 amino acids: CASSLRGGKNIQYF. CDR3 bases: TGTGCCAGCAGTTTAAGGGGGGGCAAAAACATTCAGTACTTC.

This clonotype was observed many times. The chain has TRBV2 and TRBJ2-5, with 8 bases lining up with TRBD2. There are 13 residues in the CDR3. The germline CDR1 and CDR2 sequences are SNHLY and FYNNEI. V lost 7 bases, J lost 11 bases, and 12 bases stayed unmatched. CDR3 in DNA: TGTGCCAGCAAACAGCGGGAGTTAGATGAGCAGTACTTC. Translating gives CASKQRELDEQYF. The full variable domain, its missing parts supplied by reference TRBV2 and TRBJ2-5, is EPEVTQTPSHQVTQMGQEVILRCVPISNHLYFYWYRQILGQKVEFLVSFYNNEISEKSEIFDDQFSVERPDGSNFTLKIRSTKLEDSAMYFCASKQRELDEQYFGPGTRLLVL.

This clonotype qualifies as medium-sized. This CDR3 reads CATSDFTGLPQHF. Written as DNA, the CDR3 is TGTGCCACCAGTGATTTTACTGGATTGCCCCAGCATTTT. The chain uses TRBV24-1 and TRBJ1-5; no clear D. V dropped 1 base and J dropped 9 bases, with 9 bases sitting between them. The CDR3 length is 13 residues. Germline V gene sequence: CDR1 KGHDR, CDR2 SFDVKD.

By share of the sample, this clonotype is medium-sized. The rearrangement links TRBV7-8 to TRBJ2-1; D is possibly TRBD1 (6 bases). The CDR3 has 12 residues. The V and J ends lost 3 bases and 8 bases respectively, with 8 bases between them. Germline CDR1 and CDR2: SGHVS and FQNEAQ. This CDR3 reads CASSFAGDEQFF. In nucleotides, the CDR3 is TGTGCCAGCAGCTTTGCAGGGGATGAGCAGTTCTTC.

The gene calls are TRBV28 and TRBJ2-3, with 10 bases lining up with TRBD2. Trimming removed 6 bases from V and 5 bases from J; junction bases left unmatched: 8. This CDR3 contains 15 residues. CDR1 and CDR2 (germline): MDHEN, SYDVKM. CDR3: CASSPLAGIIDTQYF. DNA for the CDR3: TGTGCCAGCAGCCCACTAGCGGGGATTATAGATACGCAGTATTTT.

This clonotype is labeled as medium-sized (0.01 to 0.1%). The rearrangement uses TRBV7-9 and TRBJ2-7; D perhaps matches TRBD2 (5 bases). V was clipped by 1 base and J by 0 bases, with 10 bases between them. The germline V gene has CDR1 SEHNR and CDR2 FQNEAQ (reference sequence). This CDR3 is 15 amino acids long. The DNA for the CDR3 is TGTGCCAGCAGCTTAGGTCCGGGAAGCTCCTACGAGCAGTACTTC. Translating it yields CASSLGPGSSYEQYF.

This rearrangement joins TRBV11-3 to TRBJ2-1; 8 bases are a match to TRBD2. The closer fit of TRBJ2-7 to the DNA end suggests the J call may be wrong. The CDR3 extends over 19 amino acids. Germline CDR1 is SGHNT and CDR2 is YENEEA. CDR3: CASSLDPRLANSSYNEQYF. CDR3 in DNA: TGTGCCAGCAGCTTAGATCCTCGACTAGCGAATAGCTCCTACAATGAGCAGTACTTC.

With respect to this clonotype: The conserved phenylalanine or tryptophan normally closing the CDR3 is absent here, so this likely arose from a read error. The limits of the CDR3 on the DNA are not certain, so only TCRdb's listed CDR3 is given. The rearrangement uses TRBV7-3 and TRBJ2-7; TRBD1 was called by the table and not checked on the DNA. The CDR3 length is 16 residues, termini included. The germline gives CDR1 SGHTA, CDR2 FQGTGA. The CDR3 sequence is CASSPRGRGETQYFGA.

The chain carries TRBV7-9 and TRBJ1-1, with TRBD1 matching 7 bases. V lost 1 base, J lost 4 bases, and 9 bases stayed unmatched. Germline V CDR1 and CDR2: SEHNR, FQNEAQ (reference sequence). The CDR3 loop spans 16 amino acids. The CDR3 coding sequence is TGTGCCAGCAGCTTAGGGGCAGGGGGTCCGGGCACTGAAGCTTTCTTT. Translation gives CASSLGAGGPGTEAFF.

The chain has TRBV6-6 and TRBJ2-5; D unclear. The J call may be in error: the DNA end matches TRBJ2-7 better. The CDR3 loop spans 11 amino acids. Germline assignment: CDR1 MNHNY and CDR2 SVGAGI (reference sequence). The CDR3 nucleotides are TGTGCCAGCAGACAAGCCCACGAGCAGTACTTC. This sequence encodes CASRQAHEQYF.

The chain joins TRBV11-2 to TRBJ2-7; D might be TRBD1 or TRBD2, each matching 5 bases. Trimming took 4 bases from V and 0 from J, leaving 25 bases between them. Germline V gene lookup returns CDR1 SGHAT and CDR2 FQNNGV. CDR3 length: 19 amino acids. For the CDR3, the DNA is TGTGCCAGCAGCTATTACTCGTCTTTTGGGGGTCTAAGCTCCTACGAGCAGTACTTC. Translated: CASSYYSSFGGLSSYEQYF.

This clonotype was observed at least ten times. The chain couples TRBV5-1 to TRBJ1-1; D gene unclear. This CDR3 has 13 residues. V lost 0 bases and J 7 bases, leaving 10 bases between the germline ends. The germline gives CDR1 SGHRS, CDR2 YFSETQ. The CDR3 sequence is CASSLENPGEAFF. Written as DNA, the CDR3 is TGCGCCAGCAGCTTGGAAAACCCAGGTGAAGCTTTCTTT.

In its sample, this clonotype was seen a few times. A single base separates this from a much larger clone, so it may be a read error. The CDR3 protein is CASIGGGEQFF. The CDR3 DNA follows: TGCGCCAGCATTGGGGGAGGGGAGCAGTTCTTC. This chain uses TRBV10-2 with TRBJ2-1; 7 nucleotides agree with TRBD2. V was pared by 7 bases and J by 10 bases, with 4 bases of the junction left unmatched. Per the germline V gene, CDR1 is WSHSY and CDR2 is SAAADI. The CDR3 extends over 11 amino acids.

This clonotype has just one count. Because it lacks the conserved phenylalanine or tryptophan at the end, this CDR3 is likely a read error. It is unclear where the CDR3 begins or ends on the DNA, so no DNA is shown, and the CDR3 is as TCRdb lists it. CDR3: CASSSRGTEEGHYGYTFGSGT. V is TRBV7-3 and J is TRBJ2-3; TRBD1, as called in the table, went unchecked against the DNA. The length of the CDR3 is 21 amino acids, counting both ends. Germline CDR1 reads SGHTA; CDR2 reads FQGTGA.

Worth noting for this clonotype: Germline is not matched at one junction end, which may reflect a read error. The chain is built from TRBV7-2 and TRBJ2-1, with TRBD2 identical over 7 bases. Germline CDR1 is SGHTA and CDR2 is FQGNSA. The length of the CDR3 is 15 residues. The CDR3 reads CASSRYGRSYNEQLF. CDR3 nucleotide sequence: TGTGCCAGCAGCAGGTACGGGAGGTCTTACAATGAGCAGTTATTC.

The chain combines TRBV7-6 with TRBJ2-2; D unresolved. This CDR3 is built from 12 residues. V was pared by 5 bases and J by 7 bases, with 8 bases between. Per germline, CDR1 SGHVS and CDR2 FNYEAQ. CDR3 nucleotide sequence: TGTGCCAGCAGCCTAGGTAGCGGGGAGCTGTTTTTT. Protein product: CASSLGSGELFF. The whole variable domain, filled in from reference TRBV7-6 and TRBJ2-2, reads GAGVSQSPRYKVTKRGQDVALRCDPISGHVSLYWYRQALGQGPEFLTYFNYEAQQDKSGLPNDRFSAERPEGSISTLTIQRTEQRDSAMYRCASSLGSGELFFGEGSRLTVL.

J is TRBJ2-3 and V is TRBV7-9; D is ambiguous. From germline, CDR1 is SEHNR and CDR2 FQNEAQ (reference sequence). This CDR3 comprises 13 residues. The V and J ends lost 6 bases and 0 bases respectively, with 7 bases between them. The chain's CDR3 is CASRVKSTDTQYF. For the CDR3, the DNA is TGTGCCAGCAGGGTGAAGAGCACAGATACGCAGTATTTT.

The chain uses TRBV7-9 and TRBJ2-5; the match to TRBD1 covers 8 bases. The CDR3 is made up of 12 amino acids. J lost 11 bases, V lost 3 bases, and 5 bases had no gene match. Germline V gene sequence: CDR1 SEHNR, CDR2 FQNEAQ (reference sequence). CDR3: CASSFGTGEQYF. CDR3 bases: TGTGCCAGCAGCTTTGGGACAGGAGAGCAGTACTTC. Using reference TRBV7-9 and TRBJ2-5 for the parts outside the CDR3, the full variable domain is DTGVSQNPRHKITKRGQNVTFRCDPISEHNRLYWYRQTLGQGPEFLTYFQNEAQLEKSRLLSDRFSAERPKGSFSTLEIQRTEQGDSAMYLCASSFGTGEQYFGPGTRLLVL.

There are a few counts of this clonotype. V usage is TRBV19 and J usage is TRBJ2-7; unclear D gene. Trimming cost V 1 base and J 7 bases, with 8 bases left between them. There are 12 residues in the CDR3. Germline loops: CDR1 LNHDA, CDR2 SQIVND (reference sequence). The CDR3 DNA sequence: TGTGCCAGTAGTATAGCATTTCCTGAGCAGTACTTC. It is translated as CASSIAFPEQYF.

Only a few counts were recorded for this clonotype. The chain employs TRBV7-2 and TRBJ2-5; no firm D call. Trimming took off 1 base at V and 1 base at J, with 13 bases between the two ends. CDR1 and CDR2 from the germline V gene are SGHTA and FQGNSA. CDR3 size: 16 residues. This chain's CDR3 is CASSLDRRQPQETQYF. The CDR3 bases are TGTGCCAGCAGCTTAGATCGCAGGCAACCCCAAGAGACCCAGTACTTC.